What follows are 8 T cell receptor beta chains derived from one specimen sequenced in a study of cytotoxic CD8 clonotypes in ibrutinib-treated CLL. Repertoires were generated with immunoSEQ multiplex PCR, while TCRdb's copy carries only in-frame clones and drops some. Here the sample spans approximately 200,000 clones, about two thirds being singletons. The source material was PBMCs, sampled after 24 months of ibrutinib treatment. The receptor set was obtained from a human donor with chronic lymphocytic leukemia.

This sequence joins TRBV5-1 and TRBJ2-3, with D perhaps TRBD1 (5 bases). Germline V lookup: CDR1 SGHRS, CDR2 YFSETQ. CDR3 length: 14 residues. V was clipped by 6 bases and J by 2 bases, with 13 bases between them. The DNA for the CDR3 is TGCGCCAGCACTTCAGGGTCAGCCACAGATACGCAGTATTTT. Residues: CASTSGSATDTQYF.

This rearrangement joins TRBV29-1 to TRBJ2-3; a possible D gene is TRBD1 (5 bases). The CDR3 sequence is 14 residues long. Between the trimmed V and J ends, which lost 7 bases and 4 bases, there was a span of 18 bases. Germline V gives CDR1 SQVTM, CDR2 ANQGSEA. In DNA form, the CDR3 reads TGCAGCGGGGGCCGGACCTCCGTTCCAGATACGCAGTATTTT. As protein: CSGGRTSVPDTQYF.

This clone was found a few times. The genes are TRBV5-4 and TRBJ1-1; no clear D. This CDR3 is built from 12 residues. Germline V CDR1 and CDR2: SGHNT, YYREEE (reference sequence). The ends were cut back, 1 base at V and 3 bases at J, with 4 bases in the middle. The CDR3 loop is CASSLLDTEAFF. As DNA, the CDR3 is TGTGCCAGCAGCTTGCTCGACACTGAAGCTTTCTTT.

V usage is TRBV5-4 and J usage is TRBJ2-6, with D perhaps TRBD1 or TRBD2 (5 bases each). CDR1 and CDR2 (germline): SGHNT, YYREEE (reference sequence). The length of the CDR3 is 15 residues. V was cut by 4 bases and J by 1 base, with 9 bases left in between. The CDR3 DNA sequence: TGTGCCAGCAGCCGTGGGGGATCTGGGGCCAACGTCCTGACTTTC. This gives the protein CASSRGGSGANVLTF.

The chain is built from TRBV29-1 and TRBJ2-7, with 7 bases lining up with TRBD1. The ends lost 6 bases at V and 2 bases at J; junction bases unmatched: 4. Per germline, CDR1 SQVTM and CDR2 ANQGSEA. The CDR3 length is 12 residues. CDR3 DNA: TGCAGCGTGTGGACAGGAGCCTACGAGCAGTACTTC. Protein product: CSVWTGAYEQYF.

The chain uses TRBV4-2 and TRBJ2-7, with TRBD2 identical over 7 bases. Germline loops: CDR1 LGHNA, CDR2 YNFKEQ. The J segment lost 4 bases and the V segment lost 0 bases, leaving 12 bases of the junction unmatched. This CDR3 is 17 amino acids long. This CDR3 is CASSQDGGLGTFYEQYF. CDR3 DNA sequence: TGTGCCAGCAGCCAAGACGGCGGACTAGGAACGTTTTACGAGCAGTACTTC.

This clone was counted once. The chain carries TRBV30 and TRBJ2-7, with D perhaps TRBD2 (6 bases). The CDR3 is 15 residues long. CDR1 is GTSNPN and CDR2 is SVGIG in the germline V gene (reference sequence). Trimming stripped 5 bases from V and 4 bases from J, with 21 bases between. CDR3 in amino acids: CAWAKPSELYYEQYF. DNA for the CDR3: TGTGCCTGGGCAAAACCTAGCGAGCTATATTACGAGCAGTACTTC.

J is TRBJ2-7 and V is TRBV30; 10 bases are a match to TRBD1. V was pared by 7 bases and J by 6 bases, with 9 bases of the junction left unmatched. Germline V lookup: CDR1 GTSNPN, CDR2 SVGIG (reference sequence). The CDR3 covers 13 residues. Here the CDR3 DNA reads TGTGCCTCGGAAGGGGACAGGGGAGTCGAGCAGTACTTC. This codes for CASEGDRGVEQYF.